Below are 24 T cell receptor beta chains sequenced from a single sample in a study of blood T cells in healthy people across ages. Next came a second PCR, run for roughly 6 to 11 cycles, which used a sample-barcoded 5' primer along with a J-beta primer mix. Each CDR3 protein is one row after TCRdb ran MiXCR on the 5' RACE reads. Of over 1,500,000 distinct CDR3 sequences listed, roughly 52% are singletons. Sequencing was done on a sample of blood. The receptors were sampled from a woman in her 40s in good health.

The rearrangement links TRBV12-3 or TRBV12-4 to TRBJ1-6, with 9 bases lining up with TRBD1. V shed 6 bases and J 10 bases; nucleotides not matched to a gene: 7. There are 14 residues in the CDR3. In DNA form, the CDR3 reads TGTGCCAGCAGGACGGGACAGGGACTATCACCCCTCCACTTT. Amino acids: CASRTGQGLSPLHF.

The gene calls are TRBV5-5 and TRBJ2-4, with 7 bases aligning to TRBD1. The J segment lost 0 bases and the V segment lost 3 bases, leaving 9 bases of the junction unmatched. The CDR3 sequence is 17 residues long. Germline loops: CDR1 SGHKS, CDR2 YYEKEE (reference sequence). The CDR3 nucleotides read TGTGCCAGCAGCTATACCCGGGACAGCTTAGCCAAAAACATTCAGTACTTC. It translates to CASSYTRDSLAKNIQYF.

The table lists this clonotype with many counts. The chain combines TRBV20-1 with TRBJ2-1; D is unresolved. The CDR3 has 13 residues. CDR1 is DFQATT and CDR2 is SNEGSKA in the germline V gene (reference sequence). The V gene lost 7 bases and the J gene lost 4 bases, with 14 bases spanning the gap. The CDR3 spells CSGLRVEYNEQFF. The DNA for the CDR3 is TGCAGTGGTCTTAGAGTGGAGTACAATGAGCAGTTCTTC.

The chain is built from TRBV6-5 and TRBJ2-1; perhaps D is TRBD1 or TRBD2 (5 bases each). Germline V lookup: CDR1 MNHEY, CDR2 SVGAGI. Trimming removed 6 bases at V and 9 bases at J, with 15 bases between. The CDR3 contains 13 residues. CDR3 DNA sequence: TGTGCCAGCAGCCCGAAGGGGAGCACTGAGCAGTTCTTC. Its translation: CASSPKGSTEQFF.

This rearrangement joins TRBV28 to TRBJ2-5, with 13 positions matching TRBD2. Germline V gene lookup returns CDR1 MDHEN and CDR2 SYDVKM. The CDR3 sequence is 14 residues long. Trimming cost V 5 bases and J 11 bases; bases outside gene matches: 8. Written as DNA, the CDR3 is TGTGCCAGCAGTCTGGGACTAGCGGGGAGTGAGCAGTACTTC. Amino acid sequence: CASSLGLAGSEQYF.

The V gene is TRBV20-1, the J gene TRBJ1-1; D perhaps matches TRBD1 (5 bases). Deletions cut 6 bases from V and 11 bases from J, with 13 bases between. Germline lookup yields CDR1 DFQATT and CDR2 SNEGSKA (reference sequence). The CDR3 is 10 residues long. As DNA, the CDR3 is TGCAGTGCACCAAGGGACGGGGCTTTCTTT. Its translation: CSAPRDGAFF.

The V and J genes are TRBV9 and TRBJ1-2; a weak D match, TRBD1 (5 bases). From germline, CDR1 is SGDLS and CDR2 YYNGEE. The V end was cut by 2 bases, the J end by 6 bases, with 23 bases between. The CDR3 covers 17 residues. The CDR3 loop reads CASSVQTRSGGTHGYTF. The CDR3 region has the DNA TGTGCCAGCAGCGTCCAAACCAGGAGCGGGGGGACCCATGGCTACACCTTC.

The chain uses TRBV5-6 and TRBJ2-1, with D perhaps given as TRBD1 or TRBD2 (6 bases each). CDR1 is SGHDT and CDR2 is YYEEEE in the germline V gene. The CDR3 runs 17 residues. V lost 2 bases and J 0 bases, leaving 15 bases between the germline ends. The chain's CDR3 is CASSFMTGATSYNEQFF. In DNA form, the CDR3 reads TGTGCCAGCAGCTTCATGACGGGGGCCACCTCCTACAATGAGCAGTTCTTC.

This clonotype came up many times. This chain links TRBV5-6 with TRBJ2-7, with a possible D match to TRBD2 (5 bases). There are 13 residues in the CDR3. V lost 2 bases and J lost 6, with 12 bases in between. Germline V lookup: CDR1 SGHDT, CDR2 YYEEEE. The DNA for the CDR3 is TGTGCCAGCAGCTTTGCCCAAGGAGGCGAGCAGTACTTC. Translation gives CASSFAQGGEQYF. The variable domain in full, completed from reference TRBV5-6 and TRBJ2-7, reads DAGVTQSPTHLIKTRGQQVTLRCSPKSGHDTVSWYQQALGQGPQFIFQYYEEEERQRGNFPDRFSGHQFPNYSSELNVNALLLGDSALYLCASSFAQGGEQYFGPGTRLTVT.

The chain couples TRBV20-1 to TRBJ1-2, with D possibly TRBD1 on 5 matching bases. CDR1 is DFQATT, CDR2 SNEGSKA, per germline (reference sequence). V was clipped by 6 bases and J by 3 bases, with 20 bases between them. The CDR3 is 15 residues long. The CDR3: CSAPFSGATDYGYTF. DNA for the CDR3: TGCAGTGCCCCTTTCTCCGGGGCAACCGACTATGGCTACACCTTC.

As DNA, the CDR3 is TGTGCCAGCAGTGACGCGGGAGTCGGTGGCAATCAGCCCCAGCATTTT. Translation: CASSDAGVGGNQPQHF. The V and J genes are TRBV2 and TRBJ1-5; D is unclear. The germline V and J ends were trimmed by 3 bases and 2 bases, with 14 bases remaining between them. There are 16 residues in the CDR3. CDR1 and CDR2 (germline): SNHLY, FYNNEI.

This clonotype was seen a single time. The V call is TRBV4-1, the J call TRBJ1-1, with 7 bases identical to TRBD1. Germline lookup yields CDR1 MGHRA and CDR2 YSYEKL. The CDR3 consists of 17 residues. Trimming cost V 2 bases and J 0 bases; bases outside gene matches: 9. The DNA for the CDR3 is TGCGCCAGCAGCCAATTACCCAGGGGGTTTATGAACACTGAAGCTTTCTTT. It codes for CASSQLPRGFMNTEAFF.

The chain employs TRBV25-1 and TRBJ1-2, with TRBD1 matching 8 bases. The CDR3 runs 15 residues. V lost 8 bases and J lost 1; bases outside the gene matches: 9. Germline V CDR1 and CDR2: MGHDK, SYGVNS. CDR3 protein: CASGSGGQVNYGYTF. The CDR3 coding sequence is TGTGCCAGCGGGTCGGGGGGACAGGTTAACTATGGCTACACCTTC.

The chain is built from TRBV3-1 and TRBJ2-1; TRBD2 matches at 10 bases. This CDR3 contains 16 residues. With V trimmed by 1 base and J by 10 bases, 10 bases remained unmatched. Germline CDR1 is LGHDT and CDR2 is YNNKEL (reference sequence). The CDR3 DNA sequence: TGTGCCAGCAGCCAAGTTAGCTGGACTAGCGGAGGCGAGCAGTTCTTC. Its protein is CASSQVSWTSGGEQFF.

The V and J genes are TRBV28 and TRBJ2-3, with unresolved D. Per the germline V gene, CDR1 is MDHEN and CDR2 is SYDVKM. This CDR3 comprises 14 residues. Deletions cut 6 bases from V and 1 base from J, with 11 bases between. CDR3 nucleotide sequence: TGTGCCAGCAGCGCTCGGTCCGGCACAGATACGCAGTATTTT. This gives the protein CASSARSGTDTQYF.

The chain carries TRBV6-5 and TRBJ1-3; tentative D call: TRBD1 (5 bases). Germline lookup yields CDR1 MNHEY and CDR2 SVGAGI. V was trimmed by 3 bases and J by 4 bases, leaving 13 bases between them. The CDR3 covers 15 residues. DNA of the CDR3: TGTGCCAGCAGTTATTCCGGGGCGGAAGGAAACACCATATATTTT. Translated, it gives CASSYSGAEGNTIYF.

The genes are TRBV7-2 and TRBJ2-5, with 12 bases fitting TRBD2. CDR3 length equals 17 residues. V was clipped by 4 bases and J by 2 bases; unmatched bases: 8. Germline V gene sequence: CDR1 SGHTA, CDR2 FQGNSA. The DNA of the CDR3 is TGTGCCAGCAGCTCCGGAAACCTAGCGGGGGGGCAAGAGACCCAGTACTTC. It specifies CASSSGNLAGGQETQYF. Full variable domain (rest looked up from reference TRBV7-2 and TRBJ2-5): GAGVSQSPSNKVTEKGKDVELRCDPISGHTALYWYRQSLGQGLEFLIYFQGNSAPDKSGLPSDRFSAERTGGSVSTLTIQRTQQEDSAVYLCASSSGNLAGGQETQYFGPGTRLLVL.

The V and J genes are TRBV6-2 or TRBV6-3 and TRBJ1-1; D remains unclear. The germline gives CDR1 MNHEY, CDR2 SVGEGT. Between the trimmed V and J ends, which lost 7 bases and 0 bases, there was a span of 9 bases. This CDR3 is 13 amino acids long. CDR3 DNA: TGTGCCAGCAACCTGGCCCTGAACACTGAAGCTTTCTTT. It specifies CASNLALNTEAFF.

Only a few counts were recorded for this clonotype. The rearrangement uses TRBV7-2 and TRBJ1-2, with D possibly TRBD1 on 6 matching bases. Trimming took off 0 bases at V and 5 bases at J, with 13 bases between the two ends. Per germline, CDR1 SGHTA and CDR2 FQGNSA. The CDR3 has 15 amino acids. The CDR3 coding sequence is TGTGCCAGCAGCTTAGCGGGGGGCGGTTATTATGGCTACACCTTC. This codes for CASSLAGGGYYGYTF.

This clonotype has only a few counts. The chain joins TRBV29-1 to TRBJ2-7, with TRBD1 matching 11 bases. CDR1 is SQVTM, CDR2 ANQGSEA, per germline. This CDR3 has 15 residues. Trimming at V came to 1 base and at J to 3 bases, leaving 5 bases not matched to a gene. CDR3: CSVEAGTGGVYEQYF. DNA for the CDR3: TGCAGCGTTGAAGCCGGGACAGGGGGAGTCTACGAGCAGTACTTC.

For the CDR3, the DNA is TGTGCCAGCAGCTTGGCTGGACGGGGGGGGTTTTATAGCAATCAGCCCCAGCATTTT. This sequence encodes CASSLAGRGGFYSNQPQHF. This chain joins TRBV5-6 and TRBJ1-5, with D possibly matching TRBD1 (5 bases). V lost 0 bases, J lost 0 bases, and 19 bases lay in between. Germline-derived CDR1 and CDR2 are SGHDT and YYEEEE. The CDR3 totals 19 residues.

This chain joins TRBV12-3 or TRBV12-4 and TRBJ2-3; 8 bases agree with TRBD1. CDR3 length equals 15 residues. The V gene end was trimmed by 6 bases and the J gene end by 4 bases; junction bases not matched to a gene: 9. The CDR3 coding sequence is TGTGCCAGCAGCGGCCGGGACAGGAGAGCAGATACGCAGTATTTT. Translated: CASSGRDRRADTQYF.

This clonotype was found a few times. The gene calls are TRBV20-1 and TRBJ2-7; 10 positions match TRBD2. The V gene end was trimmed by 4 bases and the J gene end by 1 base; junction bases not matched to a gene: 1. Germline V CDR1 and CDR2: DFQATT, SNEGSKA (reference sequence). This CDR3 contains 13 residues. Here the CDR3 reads CSAKRGGSYEQYF. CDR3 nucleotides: TGCAGTGCTAAGCGGGGGGGATCCTACGAGCAGTACTTC.

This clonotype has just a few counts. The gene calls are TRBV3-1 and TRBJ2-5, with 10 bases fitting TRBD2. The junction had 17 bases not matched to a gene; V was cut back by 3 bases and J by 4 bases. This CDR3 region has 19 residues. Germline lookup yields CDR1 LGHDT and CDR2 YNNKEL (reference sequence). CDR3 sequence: CASSQYAPMSGGARETQYF. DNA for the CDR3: TGTGCCAGCAGCCAGTACGCTCCTATGAGCGGGGGGGCAAGAGAGACCCAGTACTTC.